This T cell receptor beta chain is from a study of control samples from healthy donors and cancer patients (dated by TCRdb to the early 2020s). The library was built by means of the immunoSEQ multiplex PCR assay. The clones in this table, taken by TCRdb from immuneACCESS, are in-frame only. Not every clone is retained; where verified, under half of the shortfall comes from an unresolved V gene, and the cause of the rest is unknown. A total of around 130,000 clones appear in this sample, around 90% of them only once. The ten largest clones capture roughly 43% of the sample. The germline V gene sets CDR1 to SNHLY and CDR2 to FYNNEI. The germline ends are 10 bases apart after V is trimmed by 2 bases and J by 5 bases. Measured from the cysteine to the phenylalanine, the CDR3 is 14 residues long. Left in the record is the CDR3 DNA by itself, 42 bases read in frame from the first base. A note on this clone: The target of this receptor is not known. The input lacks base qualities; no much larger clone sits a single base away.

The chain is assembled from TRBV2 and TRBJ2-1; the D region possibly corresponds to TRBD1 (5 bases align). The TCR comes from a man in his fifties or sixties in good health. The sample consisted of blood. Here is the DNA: TGTGCCAGCAGTGAATTGACAGCTAACAATGAGCAGTTCTTC. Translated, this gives CASSELTANNEQFF.